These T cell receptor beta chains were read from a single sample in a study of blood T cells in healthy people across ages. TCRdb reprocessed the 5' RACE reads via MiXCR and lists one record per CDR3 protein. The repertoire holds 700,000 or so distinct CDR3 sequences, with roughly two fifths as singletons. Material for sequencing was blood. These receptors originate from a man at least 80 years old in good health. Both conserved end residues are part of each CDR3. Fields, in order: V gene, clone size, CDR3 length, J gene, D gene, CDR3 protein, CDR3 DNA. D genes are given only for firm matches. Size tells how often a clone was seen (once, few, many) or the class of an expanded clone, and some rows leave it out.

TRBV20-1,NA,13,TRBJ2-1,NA,CSAPTAGWGEQLF,TGCAGTGCCCCGACCGCAGGGTGGGGTGAGCAGTTGTTC
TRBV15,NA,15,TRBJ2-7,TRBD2,CATSRPLAGVYEQYF,TGTGCCACCAGCAGACCTCTAGCGGGAGTTTACGAGCAGTACTTC
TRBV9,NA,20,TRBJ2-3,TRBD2,CASSVAGLAGGITSTDTQYF,TGTGCCAGCAGCGTAGCTGGCCTAGCGGGAGGGATAACTAGCACAGATACGCAGTATTTT
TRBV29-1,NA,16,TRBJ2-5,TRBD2,CSVVPQSGRVQETQYF,TGCAGCGTTGTCCCTCAGTCGGGGAGGGTGCAAGAGACCCAGTACTTC
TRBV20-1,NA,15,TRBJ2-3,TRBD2,CSAAIVGRNTDTQYF,TGCAGTGCCGCCATAGTCGGGAGGAACACAGATACGCAGTATTTT
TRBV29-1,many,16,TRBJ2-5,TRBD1,CSVEDPLGQGGQTQYF,TGCAGCGTTGAAGACCCGCTCGGACAGGGCGGACAGACCCAGTACTTC
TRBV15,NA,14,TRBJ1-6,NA,CATRLSSYNSPLHF,TGTGCCACCAGGCTTAGCTCCTATAATTCACCCCTCCACTTT
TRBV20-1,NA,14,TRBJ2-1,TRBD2,CSASWTSNGNEQFF,TGCAGTGCTAGTTGGACTAGCAACGGCAATGAGCAGTTCTTC
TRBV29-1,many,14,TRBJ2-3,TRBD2,CSVDRDYREDTQYF,TGCAGCGTTGACCGGGACTACCGGGAAGATACGCAGTATTTT
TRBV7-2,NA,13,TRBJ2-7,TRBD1,CASGSQGAYEQYF,TGTGCCAGCGGCTCACAGGGGGCCTATGAGCAGTACTTC
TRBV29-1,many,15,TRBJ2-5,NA,CSVEEEMVEQETQYF,TGCAGCGTTGAAGAAGAGATGGTGGAACAAGAGACCCAGTACTTC
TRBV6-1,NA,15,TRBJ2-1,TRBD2,CASSPYGTSLNEQFF,TGTGCCAGCAGTCCCTACGGGACTAGCTTAAATGAGCAGTTCTTC
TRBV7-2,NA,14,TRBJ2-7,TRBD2,CASIGGTSGYEQYF,TGTGCCAGTATTGGCGGGACTAGCGGCTACGAGCAGTACTTC
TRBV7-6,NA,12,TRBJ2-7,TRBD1,CASSPDRAEQYF,TGTGCCAGCAGCCCGGACAGGGCCGAGCAGTACTTC
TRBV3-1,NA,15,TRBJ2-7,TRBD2,CASSQGSGGGYEQYF,TGTGCCAGCAGCCAAGGATCTGGGGGGGGTTACGAGCAGTACTTC
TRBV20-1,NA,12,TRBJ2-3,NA,CSARKTADTQYF,TGCAGTGCAAGAAAGACTGCAGATACGCAGTATTTT
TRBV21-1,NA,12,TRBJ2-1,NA,CASSTGDNEQFF,TGTGCCAGCTCTACCGGGGACAATGAGCAGTTCTTC
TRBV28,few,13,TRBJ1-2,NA,CASREPANYGYTF,TGTGCCAGCAGGGAGCCGGCTAACTATGGCTACACCTTC
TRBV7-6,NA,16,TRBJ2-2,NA,CASSLISSPNTGELFF,TGTGCCAGCAGCTTGATCTCTAGCCCGAACACCGGGGAGCTGTTTTTT
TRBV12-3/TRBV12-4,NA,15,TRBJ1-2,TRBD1,CASRSAGTGVYGYTF,TGTGCCAGCAGGTCAGCCGGGACAGGCGTCTATGGCTACACCTTC
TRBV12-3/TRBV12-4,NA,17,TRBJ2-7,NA,CASSLAYWDASSYEQYF,TGTGCCAGCAGTTTAGCGTACTGGGACGCGAGCTCCTACGAGCAGTACTTC
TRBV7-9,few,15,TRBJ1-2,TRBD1,CASSTGQGLFYGYTF,TGTGCCAGCAGCACGGGACAGGGGCTCTTCTATGGCTACACCTTC
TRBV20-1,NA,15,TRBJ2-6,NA,CSATERVSGANVLTF,TGCAGTGCGACCGAACGAGTCTCTGGGGCCAACGTCCTGACTTTC
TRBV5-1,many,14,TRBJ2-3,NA,CASSPRTPADTQYF,TGCGCCAGCAGCCCAAGGACCCCCGCAGATACGCAGTATTTT
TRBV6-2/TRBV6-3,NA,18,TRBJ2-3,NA,CASSYSPFAGASTDTQYF,TGTGCCAGCAGTTATAGCCCGTTTGCGGGGGCAAGCACAGATACGCAGTATTTT
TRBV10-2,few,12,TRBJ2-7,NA,CASGGFSYEQYF,TGCGCCAGCGGAGGCTTCTCCTACGAGCAGTACTTC
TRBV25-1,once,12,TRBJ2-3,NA,CASSELPDTQYF,TGTGCCAGCAGTGAATTACCAGATACGCAGTATTTT
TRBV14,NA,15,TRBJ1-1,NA,CASSEPGTGSTEAFF,TGTGCCAGCAGCGAACCTGGGACCGGGAGTACTGAAGCTTTCTTT
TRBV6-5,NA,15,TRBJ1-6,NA,CASSYATGSNSPLHF,TGTGCCAGCAGTTACGCTACAGGCTCCAATTCACCCCTCCACTTT
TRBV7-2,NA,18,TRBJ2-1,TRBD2,CASSSSGLAGVSYNKQFF,TGTGCCAGCAGCTCCTCGGGACTAGCGGGAGTATCCTACAATAAGCAGTTCTTC
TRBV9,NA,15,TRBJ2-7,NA,CASSVGAGRDYEQYF,TGTGCCAGCAGCGTAGGGGCGGGAAGGGACTACGAGCAGTACTTC
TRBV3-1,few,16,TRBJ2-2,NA,CASSQDHGIGSGELFF,TGTGCCAGCAGCCAAGATCATGGTATCGGCTCCGGGGAGCTGTTTTTT
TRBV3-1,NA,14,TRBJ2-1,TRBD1,CASSPRRQGFEQFF,TGTGCCAGCAGCCCACGAAGACAGGGCTTCGAGCAGTTCTTC
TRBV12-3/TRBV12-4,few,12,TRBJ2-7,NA,CASSLYPYEQYF,TGTGCCAGCAGTCTCTACCCCTACGAGCAGTACTTC
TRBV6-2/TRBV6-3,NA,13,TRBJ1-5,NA,CASTRRPNQPQHF,TGTGCCAGCACCCGCAGGCCCAATCAGCCCCAGCATTTT
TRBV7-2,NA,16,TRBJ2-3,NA,CASSLQGRGSTDTQYF,TGTGCCAGCAGCTTACAGGGGCGCGGGAGCACAGATACGCAGTATTTT
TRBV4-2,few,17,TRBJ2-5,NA,CASSQAVTPGRHETQYF,TGTGCCAGCAGCCAAGCGGTGACTCCGGGCCGTCACGAGACCCAGTACTTC
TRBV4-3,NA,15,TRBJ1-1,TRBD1,CASSQDQGGRTEAFF,TGCGCCAGTAGCCAAGATCAGGGGGGTAGAACTGAAGCTTTCTTT
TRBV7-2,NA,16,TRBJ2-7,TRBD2,CASSPESSGRAREQYF,TGTGCCAGCAGCCCGGAAAGTAGCGGGAGGGCCCGAGAGCAGTACTTC
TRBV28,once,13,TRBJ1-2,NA,CASRDPGAIGYTF,TGTGCCAGCAGAGACCCGGGTGCGATAGGCTACACCTTC
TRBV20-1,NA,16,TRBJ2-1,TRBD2,CSATPSLAESYNEQFF,TGCAGTGCTACACCTTCACTAGCGGAATCCTACAATGAGCAGTTCTTC
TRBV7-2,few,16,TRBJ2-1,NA,CTSSSSTGKGGNEQFF,TGTACCAGCAGCTCGTCGACAGGGAAGGGGGGGAATGAGCAGTTCTTC